The 4 T cell receptor beta chains below come from one sample, sequenced in a study of blood T cells in healthy people across ages. Using a J-beta primer mix together with a sample-barcoded 5' primer, a second PCR was run for roughly 6 to 12 cycles. TCRdb reprocessed the 5' RACE reads with MiXCR, giving one entry per CDR3 protein. The sample includes about 680,000 distinct CDR3 sequences, over 45% of them seen just once. The sample comprised blood. The source is a woman aged 55-75 years in good health.

The chain combines TRBV4-3 with TRBJ1-1; D unclear. The CDR3 sequence is 14 residues long. The V end lost 0 bases, the J end lost 3 bases, and 8 bases lay between the germline ends. CDR1 LGHNA and CDR2 YSLEER come from the germline V gene. Here the CDR3 reads CASSQDRWDTEAFF. CDR3 nucleotides: TGCGCCAGCAGCCAAGACCGATGGGACACTGAAGCTTTCTTT.

The rearrangement uses TRBV12-3 or TRBV12-4 and TRBJ2-6; the D gene is possibly TRBD1 (5 bases). Trimming shortened V by 8 bases and J by 3 bases, and 14 bases separated the two germline ends. The CDR3 has 15 residues. The CDR3 is CASSKGVGGANVLTF. The CDR3 DNA is TGTGCCAGCTCGAAAGGGGTGGGTGGGGCCAACGTCCTGACTTTC.

Concerning this clonotype: One end of the junction varies from germline; a read error may be responsible. The chain links TRBV29-1 to TRBJ2-3, with 11 bases matching TRBD2. Germline CDR1 SQVTM, CDR2 ANQGSEA. The CDR3 extends over 14 amino acids. The CDR3 DNA reads as TGCGGCGTTGAAGGGACTAGCGGACCAGATACGCAGTATTTT. This sequence encodes CGVEGTSGPDTQYF.

Points on this clonotype: Since a much larger clone is just one base distant, this may be a read error. The chain joins TRBV20-1 to TRBJ2-5, with D hard to call. CDR1 DFQATT and CDR2 SNEGSKA come from the germline V gene (reference sequence). CDR3 length equals 14 residues. Trimming left V 0 bases short and J 1 base short, with 9 bases between. The chain's CDR3 is CSAREVIVQETQYF. The CDR3 DNA is TGCAGTGCTAGAGAGGTAATCGTCCAAGAGACCCAGTACTTC.